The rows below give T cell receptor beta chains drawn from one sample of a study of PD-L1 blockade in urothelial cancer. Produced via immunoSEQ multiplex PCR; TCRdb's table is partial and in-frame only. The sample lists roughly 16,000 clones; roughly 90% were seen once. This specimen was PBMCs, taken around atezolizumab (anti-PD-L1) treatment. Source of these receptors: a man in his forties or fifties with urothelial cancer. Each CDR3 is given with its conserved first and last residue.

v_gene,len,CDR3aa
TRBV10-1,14,CASSDPGTGFGQYF
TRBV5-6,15,CASSWKRGGLNEQFF
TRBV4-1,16,CASSHGPGQANYGYTF
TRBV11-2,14,CASSLGGLAGSRYF
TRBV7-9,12,CASSLAAGESLF
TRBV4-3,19,CASQNWGSATGGEVDEQFF
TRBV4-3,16,CASSQEGQGTNNEQFF
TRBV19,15,CASSIQRGGPNEQFF
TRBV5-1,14,CASSPIDSNYGYTF
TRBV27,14,CASSLSFSGNTIYF
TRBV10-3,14,CAIRKAGENTEAFF
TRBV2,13,CATRQGFDYEQYF